A selection of T cell receptor beta chains follows, all from one sample in a study of beta chain features in type 1 diabetes. This table comes from immunoSEQ multiplex PCR, and its TCRdb copy is limited to in-frame clones, with some not included. The data hold 250,000 to 300,000 clones, with approximately 14% observed a single time. The sample consisted of naive CD4+ T cells from blood. All receptors come from a young man with type 1 diabetes. CDR3s include the opening cysteine and the closing phenylalanine or tryptophan. A D gene is named only where the DNA matches it firmly. A row's size may be missing; if present it is once, few, many or a size class.

abundance	v_gene	j_gene	d_gene	CDR3aa	CDR3nt
few	TRBV7-2	TRBJ2-7	TRBD2	CASSSTSGRLEQYF	TGTGCCAGCAGCTCGACTAGCGGGAGACTCGAGCAGTACTTC
NA	TRBV7-2	TRBJ2-2	TRBD2	CASSLAGTTNTGELFF	TGTGCCAGCAGCTTAGCCGGGACTACGAACACCGGGGAGCTGTTTTTT
NA	TRBV30	TRBJ1-2	NA	CAWSENRDTGYTF	TGTGCCTGGAGTGAGAACAGGGATACCGGCTACACCTTC
NA	TRBV13	TRBJ2-7	TRBD2	CASSLEVTSGRGLDEQYF	TGTGCCAGCAGCTTAGAGGTGACTAGCGGGAGAGGGTTGGACGAGCAGTACTTC
few	TRBV2	TRBJ2-6	NA	CASTAGPGGANVLTF	TGTGCCAGCACGGCAGGGCCAGGTGGGGCCAACGTCCTGACTTTC
few	TRBV30	TRBJ2-1	TRBD2	CAWGRVTEQFF	TGTGCCTGGGGGAGGGTTACTGAGCAGTTCTTC
few	TRBV19	TRBJ2-3	NA	CATLQPGLPTDTQYF	TGTGCCACTCTCCAACCGGGACTTCCGACAGATACGCAGTATTTT
few	TRBV2	TRBJ2-1	TRBD2	CASTLTGGTYNEQFF	TGTGCCAGCACCCTTACGGGGGGGACGTACAATGAGCAGTTCTTC
NA	TRBV5-4	TRBJ2-1	NA	CASSGRQVNEQFF	TGTGCCAGCAGCGGCAGACAGGTCAATGAGCAGTTCTTC
NA	TRBV7-2	TRBJ2-7	NA	CASSSDRSYEQYF	TGTGCCAGCAGCTCCGACAGGTCGTACGAGCAGTACTTC
NA	TRBV11-2	TRBJ2-5	TRBD2	CASSSSGRETQYF	TGTGCCAGCAGTTCTAGCGGGAGGGAGACCCAGTACTTC
NA	TRBV27	TRBJ2-3	TRBD2	CASRRGTSRTDTQYF	TGTGCCAGCAGACGGGGGACTAGTCGTACAGATACGCAGTATTTT
few	TRBV15	TRBJ1-5	NA	CATSPGVGSNQPQHF	TGTGCCACCAGCCCAGGGGTCGGTAGCAATCAGCCCCAGCATTTT
few	TRBV28	TRBJ2-4	TRBD2	CASSLRLAGKSKNIQYF	TGTGCCAGCAGTTTGAGGCTAGCGGGAAAATCCAAAAACATTCAGTACTTC
few	TRBV4-2	TRBJ2-7	NA	CASSQDQRSSYEQYF	TGTGCCAGCAGCCAAGATCAGAGGAGCTCCTACGAGCAGTACTTC
NA	TRBV5-4	TRBJ2-3	NA	CASSSPLSSTRGTQYF	TGTGCCAGCAGTTCACCACTTTCCAGCACAAGGGGTACGCAGTATTTT
NA	TRBV6-5	TRBJ1-2	TRBD1	CASSYSTGGGYGYTF	TGTGCCAGCAGTTACTCGACAGGGGGTGGCTATGGCTACACCTTC
NA	TRBV7-9	TRBJ2-3	NA	CASSVVGGADTQYF	TGTGCCAGCAGCGTAGTTGGGGGCGCAGATACGCAGTATTTT
NA	TRBV7-2	TRBJ1-1	NA	CASSFTGFAEAFF	TGTGCCAGCAGCTTTACGGGATTCGCTGAAGCTTTCTTT
NA	TRBV6-5	TRBJ1-5	TRBD1	CASRAGQGNQPQHF	TGTGCCAGCAGAGCCGGACAGGGCAATCAGCCCCAGCATTTT
few	TRBV10-3	TRBJ2-5	NA	CAISVGLQETQYF	TGTGCCATCAGTGTCGGACTCCAAGAGACCCAGTACTTC
few	TRBV4-3	TRBJ1-5	NA	CASSQDRSNQPQHF	TGCGCCAGCAGCCAAGACAGGAGCAATCAGCCCCAGCATTTT
few	TRBV4-2	TRBJ2-1	TRBD1	CASSQTGTVSYNEQFF	TGTGCCAGCAGCCAAACCGGGACAGTCTCCTACAATGAGCAGTTCTTC
few	TRBV29-1	TRBJ2-3	NA	CSVGQGPDTQYF	TGCAGCGTTGGGCAGGGGCCAGATACGCAGTATTTT
NA	TRBV2	TRBJ2-2	TRBD2	CASRGTSADTGELFF	TGTGCCAGCAGGGGGACTAGCGCGGACACCGGGGAGCTGTTTTTT
NA	TRBV28	TRBJ2-7	NA	CASQFASYEQYF	TGTGCCAGCCAGTTCGCATCCTACGAGCAGTACTTC
few	TRBV7-2	TRBJ2-5	NA	CASSFQRQETQYF	TGTGCCAGCAGCTTTCAACGGCAAGAGACCCAGTACTTC
NA	TRBV4-3	TRBJ2-7	NA	CASSQLLQGGGEQYF	TGCGCCAGCAGCCAACTATTACAGGGAGGGGGCGAGCAGTACTTC
once	TRBV7-6	TRBJ1-1	TRBD1	CASSWRTGDTEAFF	TGTGCCAGCAGCTGGAGGACAGGGGACACTGAAGCTTTCTTT
few	TRBV19	TRBJ1-5	TRBD1	CASSSGQGIVTGQPQHF	TGTGCCAGTAGTAGCGGACAGGGTATCGTTACGGGTCAGCCCCAGCATTTT
NA	TRBV6-5	TRBJ1-2	TRBD1	CASSTDRGLGYTF	TGTGCCAGCAGTACGGACAGGGGACTCGGCTACACCTTC
few	TRBV4-2	TRBJ2-1	TRBD2	CASSQALPGTSGTHEQFF	TGTGCCAGCAGCCAAGCCCTTCCGGGGACTAGCGGAACGCATGAGCAGTTCTTC
once	TRBV28	TRBJ2-6	NA	CASSRYSGANVLTF	TGTGCCAGCAGCCGGTACTCTGGGGCCAACGTCCTGACTTTC
few	TRBV7-2	TRBJ2-7	TRBD2	CASSLGPGTSGSYEQYF	TGTGCCAGCAGCTTAGGCCCCGGGACTAGCGGTTCCTACGAGCAGTACTTC
NA	TRBV27	TRBJ2-1	TRBD2	CASSLSRAGGLSEQFF	TGCGCCAGCAGTTTATCGAGGGCGGGAGGGCTAAGTGAGCAGTTCTTC
NA	TRBV2	TRBJ2-5	NA	CASSAGEETQYF	TGTGCCAGCAGTGCAGGGGAAGAGACCCAGTACTTC
NA	TRBV5-4	TRBJ2-1	TRBD2	CASSIKRGSDEQFF	TGTGCCAGCAGCATAAAGCGGGGTTCGGATGAGCAGTTCTTC
few	TRBV4-1	TRBJ2-6	TRBD1	CASSRDRDRLPGANVLTF	TGCGCCAGCAGCCGAGACCGGGACAGGTTGCCTGGGGCCAACGTCCTGACTTTC
few	TRBV2	TRBJ2-5	NA	CASSDDSQETQYF	TGTGCCAGCAGTGATGACAGCCAAGAGACCCAGTACTTC
few	TRBV12-5	TRBJ1-1	NA	CASGLAGGTEAFF	TGTGCTAGTGGTTTGGCCGGGGGCACTGAAGCTTTCTTT
few	TRBV19	TRBJ1-5	NA	CASSGLVVAQHF	TGTGCCAGTAGTGGGCTGGTCGTGGCCCAGCATTTT
NA	TRBV20-1	TRBJ1-1	TRBD1	CSASRGWAFF	TGCAGTGCTAGCAGGGGGTGGGCTTTCTTT
NA	TRBV21-1	TRBJ2-5	NA	CASPSTGGAETQYF	TGTGCCAGCCCTTCGACAGGGGGCGCGGAGACCCAGTACTTC
NA	TRBV7-3	TRBJ2-1	TRBD2	CASSQSRLAIYNEQFF	TGTGCCAGCAGCCAATCCAGACTAGCGATTTACAATGAGCAGTTCTTC
NA	TRBV20-1	TRBJ2-5	NA	CSASLAETQYF	TGCAGTGCTAGTTTAGCGGAGACCCAGTACTTC
NA	TRBV6-1	TRBJ2-3	NA	CASSDPGAPTQYF	TGTGCCAGCAGTGACCCAGGGGCCCCCACGCAGTATTTT
NA	TRBV5-1	TRBJ2-7	NA	CASSNTKAVSYEQYF	TGCGCCAGCAGCAACACGAAAGCGGTCTCCTACGAGCAGTACTTC
few	TRBV7-2	TRBJ2-2	TRBD1	CASSSWTGANTGELFF	TGTGCCAGCAGCTCCTGGACAGGGGCGAACACCGGGGAGCTGTTTTTT
few	TRBV7-8	TRBJ2-7	TRBD1	CASSLGTGQDEQYF	TGTGCCAGCAGCTTAGGGACAGGGCAGGACGAGCAGTACTTC
NA	TRBV7-9	TRBJ1-1	NA	CASSYRQTMNTEAFF	TGTGCCAGCAGCTACCGACAGACCATGAACACTGAAGCTTTCTTT
few	TRBV7-2	TRBJ2-7	TRBD2	CASSSYSGSAYEQYF	TGTGCCAGCAGCTCGTATAGCGGGAGCGCATACGAGCAGTACTTC
NA	TRBV5-1	TRBJ2-5	TRBD1	CASRWGQGPETQYF	TGCGCCAGCCGATGGGGACAGGGACCAGAGACCCAGTACTTC
few	TRBV28	TRBJ2-3	NA	CASSSSQGTDTQYF	TGTGCCAGCAGTTCATCACAGGGCACAGATACGCAGTATTTT
few	TRBV7-3	TRBJ1-1	TRBD1	CASSPMTGSTEAFF	TGTGCCAGCAGCCCGATGACAGGGAGCACTGAAGCTTTCTTT
NA	TRBV7-8	TRBJ2-5	NA	CASSRPVETQYF	TGTGCCAGCAGCCGCCCGGTGGAGACCCAGTACTTC
few	TRBV18	TRBJ2-7	TRBD1	CASSRDRGYEQYF	TGTGCCAGCTCACGGGACAGGGGCTACGAGCAGTACTTC
few	TRBV13	TRBJ2-6	NA	CASSRRGGGGPSGANVLTF	TGTGCCAGCAGCCGGCGAGGCGGGGGCGGACCGTCTGGGGCCAACGTCCTGACTTTC
NA	TRBV10-3	TRBJ2-2	NA	CAITAGQGLTGELFF	TGTGCCATCACCGCCGGGCAGGGATTGACCGGGGAGCTGTTTTTT
NA	TRBV27	TRBJ1-2	TRBD1	CATKFTTGTKWYGYTF	TGTGCCACCAAGTTCACGACAGGGACAAAGTGGTATGGCTACACCTTC
few	TRBV30	TRBJ1-1	TRBD1	CAWSVYGTGNTEAFF	TGTGCCTGGAGTGTGTACGGGACAGGGAACACTGAAGCTTTCTTT